The entry below describes one T cell receptor beta chain. No antigen is known for it. This specimen comes from a study of T cell responses to AZD1222 COVID-19 vaccine. The study's findings and limits: Researchers report vaccine-associated CD4 TCRs spanning spike, with dominance at 160-218 and 743-854.

V lost 0 bases and J lost 0; bases outside the gene matches: 4. CDR1 and CDR2 from the germline V gene are SGHRS and YFSETQ. CDR3 size: 16 residues. Produced via immunoSEQ multiplex PCR; TCRdb's table is partial and in-frame only. The sample lists fewer than 120,000 clones; roughly 90% were seen once. The source was peripheral blood, collected on day 0 of AZD1222 vaccination. The origin of this receptor is an adult in good health. This chain connects TRBV5-1 to TRBJ1-1, with 8 bases matching TRBD1. The CDR3 sequence is CASSLETGAVNTEAFF. In nucleotides, the CDR3 is TGCGCCAGCAGCTTGGAGACAGGGGCCGTGAACACTGAAGCTTTCTTT.